These 23 T cell receptor beta chains came from one sample sequenced in a study of T cell responses to AZD1222 COVID-19 vaccine. Measured with immunoSEQ multiplex PCR; TCRdb has only the in-frame clones, and not every one. The sample yields about 85,000 clones, 91% seen once. The source material was peripheral blood, sampled 28 days after the second AZD1222 dose. The receptors were gathered from an adult who received the AZD1222 COVID-19 vaccine.

This clone was picked up one time. The V and J genes are TRBV7-9 and TRBJ2-3; D is perhaps TRBD2 (6 bases). This CDR3 has 18 amino acids. From germline, CDR1 is SEHNR and CDR2 FQNEAQ (reference sequence). V was pared by 5 bases and J by 4 bases, with 25 bases between. The CDR3 region is CASSPMPRLESRPDTQYF. The CDR3 DNA sequence: TGTGCCAGCAGCCCCATGCCCCGACTAGAATCACGCCCAGATACGCAGTATTTT. The full variable domain, with the rest looked up from reference TRBV7-9 and TRBJ2-3, is DTGVSQNPRHKITKRGQNVTFRCDPISEHNRLYWYRQTLGQGPEFLTYFQNEAQLEKSRLLSDRFSAERPKGSFSTLEIQRTEQGDSAMYLCASSPMPRLESRPDTQYFGPGTRLTVL.

The rearrangement uses TRBV18 and TRBJ1-1; D is ambiguous. Germline lookup yields CDR1 KGHSH and CDR2 LQKENI. V was pared by 1 base and J by 1 base, with 16 bases between. The CDR3 length is 17 residues. The CDR3 bases are TGTGCCAGCTCACCACAAAGAGGCGGGAGAGAGAACACTGAAGCTTTCTTT. Residues: CASSPQRGGRENTEAFF.

The chain uses TRBV19 and TRBJ1-4; no definite D call. V lost 6 bases and J lost 5, with 13 bases in between. Germline-derived CDR1 and CDR2 are LNHDA and SQIVND (reference sequence). This CDR3 is built from 14 residues. CDR3 sequence: CASRLPGKNEKLFF. The CDR3 DNA reads as TGTGCCAGTAGACTCCCGGGCAAAAATGAAAAACTGTTTTTT.

The DNA for the CDR3 is TGTGCCAGCAGCCGAAACACCGGGACAGCAAACACCGGGGAGCTGTTTTTT. It codes for CASSRNTGTANTGELFF. The chain recombines TRBV14 with TRBJ2-2; TRBD1 aligns across 7 bases. V lost 4 bases, J lost 2 bases, and 10 bases stayed unmatched. The CDR3 is made up of 17 amino acids. Germline V gene lookup returns CDR1 SGHDN and CDR2 FVKESK.

The chain employs TRBV13 and TRBJ2-7; unclear D gene. CDR1 and CDR2 (germline): PRHDT, FYEKMQ (reference sequence). V dropped 2 bases and J dropped 0 bases, with 2 bases sitting between them. The CDR3 covers 12 residues. The CDR3 sequence is CASSLISYEQYF. CDR3 nucleotide sequence: TGTGCCAGCAGCTTAATCTCCTACGAGCAGTACTTC.

The chain is built from TRBV18 and TRBJ1-5; D might be TRBD1 (6 bases). The CDR3 runs to 17 residues. Trimming stripped 1 base from V and 0 bases from J, with 13 bases between. The germline V gene encodes CDR1 KGHSH and CDR2 LQKENI. The CDR3 region is CASSPRGQAHSNQPQHF. CDR3 nucleotide sequence: TGTGCCAGCTCACCACGGGGGCAGGCGCATAGCAATCAGCCCCAGCATTTT.

Here the CDR3 reads CASSIGGVGTDTQYF. The CDR3 DNA is TGTGCCAGTAGTATAGGAGGAGTGGGCACAGATACGCAGTATTTT. The V call is TRBV19, the J call TRBJ2-3, with unresolved D. V lost 1 base and J 1 base, leaving 9 bases between the germline ends. CDR1 and CDR2 from the germline V gene are LNHDA and SQIVND (reference sequence). The CDR3 runs to 15 residues. The variable domain in full, with the rest retrieved from reference TRBV19 and TRBJ2-3, is DGGITQSPKYLFRKEGQNVTLSCEQNLNHDAMYWYRQDPGQGLRLIYYSQIVNDFQKGDIAEGYSVSREKKESFPLTVTSAQKNPTAFYLCASSIGGVGTDTQYFGPGTRLTVL.

The J gene is TRBJ2-7, the V gene TRBV7-3, with TRBD1 matching 9 bases. CDR1 SGHTA and CDR2 FQGTGA come from the germline V gene. The length of the CDR3 is 14 residues. V shed 4 bases and J 2 bases; nucleotides not matched to a gene: 3. CDR3 nucleotides: TGTGCCAGCAGCTCCGGGACAGGGACCTACGAGCAGTACTTC. This sequence encodes CASSSGTGTYEQYF. The full variable domain, its missing parts supplied by reference TRBV7-3 and TRBJ2-7, is GAGVSQTPSNKVTEKGKYVELRCDPISGHTALYWYRQSLGQGPEFLIYFQGTGAADDSGLPNDRFFAVRPEGSVSTLKIQRTERGDSAVYLCASSSGTGTYEQYFGPGTRLTVT.

The V call is TRBV5-1, the J call TRBJ2-7; 10 bases line up with TRBD1. Trimming took 2 bases from V and 6 from J; bases not matched to a gene: 5. The CDR3 has 14 amino acids. Per germline, CDR1 SGHRS and CDR2 YFSETQ. CDR3 loop: CASSFGTGDSEQYF. The DNA of the CDR3 is TGCGCCAGCAGCTTTGGGACAGGGGATAGCGAGCAGTACTTC.

The chain couples TRBV30 to TRBJ1-4, with 7 bases aligning to TRBD1. Germline CDR1 is GTSNPN and CDR2 is SVGIG (reference sequence). The trim removed 2 bases at V and 6 bases at J, leaving 6 bases unmatched. This CDR3 has 14 amino acids. CDR3 DNA sequence: TGTGCCTGGAGTCCACCCGGGACAGATGAAAAACTGTTTTTT. Residues: CAWSPPGTDEKLFF.

The rearrangement joins TRBV12-3 or TRBV12-4 to TRBJ1-2, with 7 bases identical to TRBD1. V shed 5 bases and J 5 bases; nucleotides not matched to a gene: 2. The CDR3 totals 12 residues. The chain's CDR3 is CASSGQDYGYTF. The CDR3 DNA follows: TGTGCCAGCAGTGGACAGGATTATGGCTACACCTTC.

The chain uses TRBV27 and TRBJ2-5; the match to TRBD2 covers 9 bases. The CDR3 length is 17 residues. The germline V gene has CDR1 MNHEY and CDR2 SMNVEV (reference sequence). V shed 6 bases, J shed 4 bases, and the junction held 15 bases outside the gene matches. CDR3 sequence (DNA): TGTGCCAGCAGAGGACTAGTAGTAGCGGGGGACCGAGAGACCCAGTACTTC. Translating it yields CASRGLVVAGDRETQYF.

The chain carries TRBV30 and TRBJ2-7; D is possibly TRBD2 (6 bases). CDR1 GTSNPN and CDR2 SVGIG come from the germline V gene (reference sequence). The length of the CDR3 is 18 residues. The germline V and J ends were trimmed by 4 bases and 3 bases, with 28 bases remaining between them. In DNA, the CDR3 is TGTGCCTGGATAAAAACCCGCTTGGCGGGGCGCGTTTTCTACGAGCAGTACTTC. Translated, it gives CAWIKTRLAGRVFYEQYF.

This clone turned up a few times. This sequence joins TRBV19 and TRBJ2-1; 11 bases map to TRBD2. Germline loops: CDR1 LNHDA, CDR2 SQIVND (reference sequence). This CDR3 contains 15 residues. The J segment lost 9 bases and the V segment lost 3 bases, leaving 7 bases of the junction unmatched. This CDR3 is CASSMQSSGRTEQFF. The CDR3 coding sequence is TGTGCCAGTAGTATGCAATCTAGCGGGAGGACTGAGCAGTTCTTC.

This chain joins TRBV25-1 and TRBJ2-4; D tentatively reads TRBD1 or TRBD2 (6 bases each). The germline gives CDR1 MGHDK, CDR2 SYGVNS. V shed 3 bases and J shed 0 bases, with 12 bases lying between them. The CDR3 spans 16 residues. CDR3 residues: CASSDAGQLAKNIQYF. CDR3 nucleotides: TGTGCCAGCAGTGACGCGGGACAACTAGCCAAAAACATTCAGTACTTC.

This chain uses TRBV5-1 with TRBJ2-2, with D maybe TRBD2 (6 bases). This CDR3 is built from 16 residues. Germline V gene lookup returns CDR1 SGHRS and CDR2 YFSETQ. The V and J ends lost 0 bases and 6 bases respectively, with 15 bases between them. The chain's CDR3 is CASSLAGTAQAGELFF. The CDR3 DNA is TGCGCCAGCAGCTTGGCGGGGACTGCCCAGGCCGGGGAGCTGTTTTTT.

J is TRBJ1-5 and V is TRBV28, with a weak D call TRBD1 (5 bases). This CDR3 spans 15 amino acids. The V gene lost 7 bases and the J gene lost 3 bases, with 16 bases spanning the gap. The germline V gene has CDR1 MDHEN and CDR2 SYDVKM. The CDR3 loop is CASIKGRANNQPQHF. The CDR3 coding sequence is TGTGCCAGCATAAAGGGCAGGGCAAACAATCAGCCCCAGCATTTT.

This clone has a handful of counts. The J gene is TRBJ1-6, the V gene TRBV6-2 or TRBV6-3, with a possible D match to TRBD1 (6 bases). V shed 6 bases and J shed 6 bases, with 15 bases lying between them. The CDR3 spans 15 residues. In germline, CDR1 is MNHEY, CDR2 SVGEGT. This chain's CDR3 is CASSLSRGGNSPLHF. Here the CDR3 DNA reads TGTGCCAGCAGCCTCAGCCGAGGGGGTAATTCACCCCTCCACTTT.

This clone showed up just once. The rearrangement joins TRBV4-3 to TRBJ2-1, with a tentative D call TRBD2 (7 bases). CDR1 is LGHNA and CDR2 is YSLEER in the germline V gene. V gave up 0 bases and J gave up 4 bases, with 13 bases separating them. The CDR3 sequence is 16 residues long. The CDR3 DNA follows: TGCGCCAGCAGCCAAGATTGGGGGGGCAGTTACAATGAGCAGTTCTTC. Translation: CASSQDWGGSYNEQFF.

The J gene is TRBJ2-2, the V gene TRBV6-2 or TRBV6-3; 8 nucleotides agree with TRBD2. With 2 bases clipped from V and 1 base from J, the junction kept 3 bases outside the gene matches. Germline V lookup: CDR1 MNHEY, CDR2 SVGEGT. The CDR3 contains 16 residues. The CDR3 DNA reads TGTGCCAGCAGTTACGCCAGCGGGGGGAACACCGGGGAGCTGTTTTTT. It is translated as CASSYASGGNTGELFF.

The chain uses TRBV3-1 (or the pseudogene TRBV3-2) and TRBJ1-6, with D unresolved. The CDR3 is 12 amino acids. V lost 1 base and J 9 bases, leaving 4 bases between the germline ends. CDR1 is LGHDT and CDR2 is YNNKEL in the germline V gene (reference sequence). CDR3 bases: TGTGCCAGCAGCCAAGCGGGTTCACCCCTCCACTTT. This translates into CASSQAGSPLHF.

The CDR3 DNA is TGTGCCAGCAGTTTCGGGCGTCTAGGGGTTTACGAGCAGTACTTC. It encodes CASSFGRLGVYEQYF. This chain uses TRBV28 with TRBJ2-7, with TRBD1 as a possible D gene (5 bases). CDR1 and CDR2 from the germline V gene are MDHEN and SYDVKM. The CDR3 covers 15 residues. V gave up 3 bases and J gave up 4 bases, with 16 bases separating them. The full variable domain, with the rest looked up from reference TRBV28 and TRBJ2-7, is DVKVTQSSRYLVKRTGEKVFLECVQDMDHENMFWYRQDPGLGLRLIYFSYDVKMKEKGDIPEGYSVSREKKERFSLILESASTNQTSMYLCASSFGRLGVYEQYFGPGTRLTVT.

This chain connects TRBV5-1 to TRBJ2-7; D gene uncertain. Between the trimmed V and J ends, which lost 3 bases and 7 bases, there was a span of 8 bases. This CDR3 region has 11 residues. Per the germline V gene, CDR1 is SGHRS and CDR2 is YFSETQ. Here the CDR3 reads CASSSAREQYF. The DNA for the CDR3 is TGCGCCAGCAGCTCGGCGAGGGAGCAGTACTTC.